This T cell receptor beta chain is drawn from a study of OX40 agonist ivuxolimab in advanced cancers. Study-wide points: Relatively little clonal expansion, among the lowest observed, appeared in partial responders at 0.1-3.0 mg/kg.

From germline, CDR1 is LNHDA and CDR2 SQIVND (reference sequence). V was trimmed by 1 base and J by 4 bases, leaving 19 bases between them. The CDR3 spans 17 residues. To note about this clone: The antigen is not known.

The data were produced by immunoSEQ multiplex PCR, yet TCRdb's version contains in-frame clones alone and is incomplete. Of 70,000 or so clones listed, 70% to 90% were seen once; the top ten hold roughly 15%. This sequence joins TRBV19 and TRBJ1-1; D may be TRBD1 (6 bases). Sequencing was performed on CD4+ or CD8+ T cells sorted from blood, taken in a trial of the OX40 agonist ivuxolimab. The receptor was isolated from an adult with an advanced solid tumor such as melanoma, head and neck, liver or kidney cancer. CDR3 region: CASSIVYREDMRTEAFF. DNA of the CDR3: TGTGCCAGTAGTATAGTATACAGGGAGGATATGCGCACTGAAGCTTTCTTT.